This entry lists 23 T cell receptor beta chains sequenced from one sample in a study of blood T cell repertoires in COVID-19. TCRdb keeps only in-frame clones here, not all; method: immunoSEQ multiplex PCR. The repertoire holds about 150,000 clones, approximately 86% seen once, with around 4.6% in the top ten. The sequenced material came from peripheral blood. All receptors come from a woman in her sixties or seventies with active or convalescent COVID-19.

The chain is built from TRBV3-1 (or the pseudogene TRBV3-2) and TRBJ1-2; D may be TRBD1 (5 bases). This CDR3 region has 13 residues. From germline, CDR1 is LGHDT and CDR2 YNNKEL (reference sequence). V gave up 6 bases and J gave up 1 base, with 9 bases separating them. The CDR3 nucleotides read TGTGCCAGCAGTGAAGGGGTTAACTATGGCTACACCTTC. It is translated as CASSEGVNYGYTF.

In its sample, this clone was seen once. J is TRBJ2-7 and V is TRBV7-9; a weak D match, TRBD1 (5 bases). Germline loops: CDR1 SEHNR, CDR2 FQNEAQ (reference sequence). This CDR3 is 13 amino acids long. Trimming cost V 1 base and J 5 bases, with 9 bases left between them. This CDR3 is CASSLEDTDEQYF. The CDR3 coding sequence is TGTGCCAGCAGCTTAGAGGACACCGACGAGCAGTACTTC.

This chain joins TRBV9 and TRBJ2-2, with 13 bases identical to TRBD2. CDR1 and CDR2 (germline): SGDLS, YYNGEE. The V gene end was trimmed by 4 bases and the J gene end by 4 bases; junction bases not matched to a gene: 7. There are 17 residues in the CDR3. The CDR3 spells CASSPRGLAGTTGELFF. In DNA form, the CDR3 reads TGTGCCAGCAGCCCCCGGGGACTAGCGGGGACCACCGGGGAGCTGTTTTTT.

This rearrangement joins TRBV28 to TRBJ2-7; weak D call: TRBD1 (6 bases). Trimming shortened V by 6 bases and J by 1 base, and 19 bases separated the two germline ends. This CDR3 contains 16 residues. Germline lookup yields CDR1 MDHEN and CDR2 SYDVKM. The CDR3 DNA reads as TGTGCCAGCAGAGCTCCCGGGACACGGAAATCCTACGAGCAGTACTTC. Its protein is CASRAPGTRKSYEQYF.

The gene calls are TRBV7-2 and TRBJ2-1, with unresolved D. The germline CDR1 and CDR2 sequences are SGHTA and FQGNSA. Trimming stripped 1 base from V and 2 bases from J, with 9 bases between. CDR3 length: 15 amino acids. The CDR3 sequence is CASSLGAAPYNEQFF. CDR3 coding DNA: TGTGCCAGCAGCTTAGGGGCAGCACCCTACAATGAGCAGTTCTTC.

V usage is TRBV4-3 and J usage is TRBJ2-3; 9 bases line up with TRBD1. The CDR3 is 13 amino acids. CDR1 and CDR2 from the germline V gene are LGHNA and YSLEER. The ends lost 4 bases at V and 6 bases at J; junction bases unmatched: 2. The CDR3: CASSPQGADTQYF. The CDR3 DNA follows: TGCGCCAGCAGCCCACAGGGGGCGGATACGCAGTATTTT.

The chain recombines TRBV19 with TRBJ2-6; the match to TRBD2 covers 8 bases. Germline CDR1 LNHDA, CDR2 SQIVND (reference sequence). The CDR3 runs to 18 residues. V shed 3 bases, J shed 0 bases, and the junction held 7 bases outside the gene matches. The DNA of the CDR3 is TGTGCCAGTAGTATCAGCGGGGGTGCCCTCTCTGGGGCCAACGTCCTGACTTTC. It specifies CASSISGGALSGANVLTF. The complete variable domain, with remaining parts taken from reference TRBV19 and TRBJ2-6, reads DGGITQSPKYLFRKEGQNVTLSCEQNLNHDAMYWYRQDPGQGLRLIYYSQIVNDFQKGDIAEGYSVSREKKESFPLTVTSAQKNPTAFYLCASSISGGALSGANVLTFGAGSRLTVL.

The chain uses TRBV6-2 or TRBV6-3 and TRBJ1-2; 8 bases map to TRBD1. Germline loops: CDR1 MNHEY, CDR2 SVGEGT. J was trimmed by 9 bases and V by 5 bases; bases with no gene match: 14. The CDR3 consists of 15 residues. The CDR3 DNA is TGTGCCAGCAGTCCCGATGGACAGGGTCACCTTAGCTACACCTTC. Encoded protein: CASSPDGQGHLSYTF.

V gene TRBV6-5 combines with J gene TRBJ1-1; D not certain. This CDR3 comprises 15 residues. V was clipped by 5 bases and J by 0 bases, with 13 bases between them. The germline V gene has CDR1 MNHEY and CDR2 SVGAGI. For the CDR3, the DNA is TGTGCCAGCAGTCTTCGCGGAGGGATGAACACTGAAGCTTTCTTT. Translating gives CASSLRGGMNTEAFF.

V and J are TRBV3-1 (or the pseudogene TRBV3-2) and TRBJ2-5; the match to TRBD2 covers 8 bases. CDR1 and CDR2 from the germline V gene are LGHDT and YNNKEL (reference sequence). J was trimmed by 6 bases and V by 4 bases; bases with no gene match: 22. The CDR3 extends over 19 amino acids. The CDR3, as DNA: TGTGCCAGCAGCCCTAACTACGGGAGGGAGTATCAGAGTACGAAGACCCAGTACTTC. Amino acids: CASSPNYGREYQSTKTQYF.

J is TRBJ2-7 and V is TRBV23-1; D is possibly TRBD1 (5 bases). TRBV23-1 is an ORF; its function is uncertain. Trimming shortened V by 2 bases and J by 2 bases, and 13 bases separated the two germline ends. This CDR3 contains 15 residues. The CDR3 nucleotides read TGCGCCAGCAGTCAAGAAGAATGGGGCCCCTACGAGCAGTACTTC. It codes for CASSQEEWGPYEQYF.

This clone came up once. The chain couples TRBV30 to TRBJ1-4, with unresolved D. The V end was cut by 5 bases, the J end by 4 bases, with 11 bases between. Per the germline V gene, CDR1 is GTSNPN and CDR2 is SVGIG (reference sequence). The CDR3 has 13 residues. Here the CDR3 DNA reads TGTGCCTGGTCGAGTGGAGGTAATGAAAAACTGTTTTTT. Translation gives CAWSSGGNEKLFF. The whole variable domain, filled in from reference TRBV30 and TRBJ1-4, reads SQTIHQWPATLVQPVGSPLSLECTVEGTSNPNLYWYRQAAGRGLQLLFYSVGIGQISSEVPQNLSASRPQDRQFILSSKKLLLSDSGFYLCAWSSGGNEKLFFGSGTQLSVL.

This chain uses TRBV11-3 with TRBJ1-1, with 7 bases matching TRBD1. With 5 bases clipped from V and 3 bases from J, the junction kept 3 bases outside the gene matches. CDR1 and CDR2 (germline): SGHNT, YENEEA. The CDR3 consists of 13 residues. The DNA of the CDR3 is TGTGCCAGCAGCCCCGACAGGGACACTGAAGCTTTCTTT. Its protein is CASSPDRDTEAFF.

V usage is TRBV10-3 and J usage is TRBJ1-2; TRBD1 is a possible D gene (6 bases). Deletions cut 3 bases from V and 4 bases from J, with 15 bases between. Germline V CDR1 and CDR2: ENHRY, SYGVKD. This CDR3 is 15 amino acids long. Here the CDR3 DNA reads TGTGCCATCAGTGACCCGGGGTTAGGGGGCTATGGCTACACCTTC. Protein sequence: CAISDPGLGGYGYTF.

The CDR3 loop is CASSLGTSLTDTQYF. For the CDR3, the DNA is TGTGCCAGCAGCTTGGGGACTAGTCTCACAGATACGCAGTATTTT. The chain employs TRBV5-6 and TRBJ2-3; 7 bases align to TRBD2. This CDR3 has 15 amino acids. Trimming at V came to 0 bases and at J to 2 bases, leaving 3 bases not matched to a gene. Germline CDR1 is SGHDT and CDR2 is YYEEEE.

The rearrangement uses TRBV6-5 and TRBJ1-5, with TRBD1 identical over 7 bases. J gave up 8 bases and V 6 bases, and 10 bases lay outside the gene matches. Germline V gene data show CDR1 as MNHEY and CDR2 as SVGAGI. The CDR3 is 14 amino acids. CDR3 nucleotides: TGTGCCAGCAGAAAAGGACAGGCCGGGGAGCCCCAGCATTTT. Its protein product is CASRKGQAGEPQHF.

The chain couples TRBV19 to TRBJ2-2; TRBD1 is a possible D gene (6 bases). Germline CDR1 reads LNHDA; CDR2 reads SQIVND (reference sequence). The length of the CDR3 is 15 residues. The V gene lost 3 bases and the J gene lost 0 bases, with 8 bases spanning the gap. This CDR3 is CASSIDRTNTGELFF. The DNA of the CDR3 is TGTGCCAGTAGTATTGACAGGACGAACACCGGGGAGCTGTTTTTT.

The sample holds a few counts of this clone. V usage is TRBV5-1 and J usage is TRBJ1-6, with D tentatively TRBD1 (5 bases). The germline V gene has CDR1 SGHRS and CDR2 YFSETQ. Trimming pared 0 bases from V and 7 bases from J, leaving 11 bases between. The CDR3 contains 15 residues. Written as DNA, the CDR3 is TGCGCCAGCAGCTTGGTTGGACAAGGAAATTCACCCCTCCACTTT. This codes for CASSLVGQGNSPLHF.

The table lists this clone with a few counts. This chain's CDR3 is CATSRDLGTATNEKLFF. Here the CDR3 DNA reads TGTGCCACCAGCAGAGATTTAGGGACAGCAACTAATGAAAAACTGTTTTTT. V is TRBV15 and J is TRBJ1-4, with 7 bases fitting TRBD1. CDR3 length: 17 residues. Germline CDR1 is LNHNV and CDR2 is YYDKDF (reference sequence). V shed 0 bases and J 0 bases; nucleotides not matched to a gene: 4. Filled out from reference TRBV15 and TRBJ1-4, the complete variable domain reads DAMVIQNPRYQVTQFGKPVTLSCSQTLNHNVMYWYQQKSSQAPKLLFHYYDKDFNNEADTPDNFQSRRPNTSFCFLDIRSPGLGDTAMYLCATSRDLGTATNEKLFFGSGTQLSVL.

This rearrangement joins TRBV30 to TRBJ1-1; D gene ambiguous. Germline-derived CDR1 and CDR2 are GTSNPN and SVGIG (reference sequence). The CDR3 totals 9 residues. Deletions cut 4 bases from V and 10 bases from J, with 7 bases between. Here the CDR3 reads CAWINRAFF. CDR3 nucleotides: TGTGCCTGGATAAATCGAGCTTTCTTT. Full variable domain (remainder filled in from reference TRBV30 and TRBJ1-1): SQTIHQWPATLVQPVGSPLSLECTVEGTSNPNLYWYRQAAGRGLQLLFYSVGIGQISSEVPQNLSASRPQDRQFILSSKKLLLSDSGFYLCAWINRAFFGQGTRLTVV.

The chain couples TRBV19 to TRBJ2-2; a possible D gene is TRBD1 (5 bases). This CDR3 has 16 residues. V lost 5 bases to trimming and J lost 0 bases, with 13 bases between them. In germline, CDR1 is LNHDA, CDR2 SQIVND (reference sequence). The CDR3 nucleotides read TGTGCCAGTAGTGCCAGGACACGCCCGAACACCGGGGAGCTGTTTTTT. Amino acid sequence: CASSARTRPNTGELFF.

V and J are TRBV19 and TRBJ2-7, with 9 bases identical to TRBD1. CDR1 and CDR2 (germline): LNHDA, SQIVND (reference sequence). The CDR3 has 15 amino acids. V lost 4 bases and J lost 0; bases outside the gene matches: 4. The CDR3 spells CASSRGTGSSYEQYF. CDR3 nucleotides: TGTGCCAGTAGTAGAGGGACAGGGAGCTCCTACGAGCAGTACTTC.

The CDR3 bases are TGTGCCAGCAGTGCCGCAGGGGGCGGAGGGTTCAATGAGCAGTTCTTC. It codes for CASSAAGGGGFNEQFF. The J gene is TRBJ2-1, the V gene TRBV25-1, with TRBD1 identical over 8 bases. V dropped 4 bases and J dropped 6; count of bases not matched to a gene: 11. This CDR3 has 16 amino acids. From germline, CDR1 is MGHDK and CDR2 SYGVNS.